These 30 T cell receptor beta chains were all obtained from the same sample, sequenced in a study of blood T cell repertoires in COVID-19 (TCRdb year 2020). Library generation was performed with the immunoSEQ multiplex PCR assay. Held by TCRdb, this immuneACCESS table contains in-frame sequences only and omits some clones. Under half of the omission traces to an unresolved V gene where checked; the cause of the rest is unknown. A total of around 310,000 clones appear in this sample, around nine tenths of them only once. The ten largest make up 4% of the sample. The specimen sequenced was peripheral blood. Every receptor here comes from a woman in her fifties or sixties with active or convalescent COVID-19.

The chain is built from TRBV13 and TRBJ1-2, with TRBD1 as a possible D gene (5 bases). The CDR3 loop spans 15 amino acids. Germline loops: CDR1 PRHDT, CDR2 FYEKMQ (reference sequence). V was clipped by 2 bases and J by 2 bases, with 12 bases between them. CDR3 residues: CASSLKQTVNYGYTF. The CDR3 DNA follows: TGTGCCAGCAGCTTAAAACAGACAGTGAACTATGGCTACACCTTC.

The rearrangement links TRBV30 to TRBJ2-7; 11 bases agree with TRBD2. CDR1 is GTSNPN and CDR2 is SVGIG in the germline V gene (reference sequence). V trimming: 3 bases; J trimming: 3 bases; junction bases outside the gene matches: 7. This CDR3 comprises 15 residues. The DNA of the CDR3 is TGTGCCTGGAGGCTAGCGGGAGGCCTTAACTACGAGCAGTACTTC. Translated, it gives CAWRLAGGLNYEQYF.

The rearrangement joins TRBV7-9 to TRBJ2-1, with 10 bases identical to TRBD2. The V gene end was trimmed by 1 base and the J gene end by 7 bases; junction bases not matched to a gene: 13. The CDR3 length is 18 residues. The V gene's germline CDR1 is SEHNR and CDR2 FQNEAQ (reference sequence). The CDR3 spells CASSLELMSGSGRNEQFF. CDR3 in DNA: TGTGCCAGCAGCTTAGAGTTGATGTCAGGTAGCGGGAGGAATGAGCAGTTCTTC.

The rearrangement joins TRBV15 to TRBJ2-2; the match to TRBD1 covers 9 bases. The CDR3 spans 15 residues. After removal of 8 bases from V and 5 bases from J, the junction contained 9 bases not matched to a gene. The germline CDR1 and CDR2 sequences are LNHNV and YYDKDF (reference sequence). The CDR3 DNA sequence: TGTGCCACCTCCGAGGGACAGGGTGGGACCGGGGAGCTGTTTTTT. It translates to CATSEGQGGTGELFF.

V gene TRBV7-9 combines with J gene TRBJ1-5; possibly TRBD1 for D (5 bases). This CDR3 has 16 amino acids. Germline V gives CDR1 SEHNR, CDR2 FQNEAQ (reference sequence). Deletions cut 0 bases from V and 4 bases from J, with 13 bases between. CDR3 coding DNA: TGTGCCAGCAGCTTAGCGGTCGGGGGGTGGAATCAGCCCCAGCATTTT. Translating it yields CASSLAVGGWNQPQHF.

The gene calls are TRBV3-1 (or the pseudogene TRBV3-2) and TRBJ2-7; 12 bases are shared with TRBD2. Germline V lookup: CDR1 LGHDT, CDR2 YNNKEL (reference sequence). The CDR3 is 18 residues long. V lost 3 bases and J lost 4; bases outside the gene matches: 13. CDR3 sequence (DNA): TGTGCCAGCAGCCATTGGGGACGACTAGCGGGGGTCGAGTACGAGCAGTACTTC. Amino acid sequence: CASSHWGRLAGVEYEQYF.

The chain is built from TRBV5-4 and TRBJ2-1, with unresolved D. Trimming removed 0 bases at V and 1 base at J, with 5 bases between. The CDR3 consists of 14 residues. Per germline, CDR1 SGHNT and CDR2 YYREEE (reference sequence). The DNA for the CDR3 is TGTGCCAGCAGCTTGGAATATTCCTACAATGAGCAGTTCTTC. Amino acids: CASSLEYSYNEQFF.

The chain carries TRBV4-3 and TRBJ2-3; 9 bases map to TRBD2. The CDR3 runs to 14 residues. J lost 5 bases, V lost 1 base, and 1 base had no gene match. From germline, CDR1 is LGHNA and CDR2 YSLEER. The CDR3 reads CASSQVLAGDTQYF. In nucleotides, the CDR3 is TGCGCCAGCAGCCAAGTACTAGCGGGAGATACGCAGTATTTT.

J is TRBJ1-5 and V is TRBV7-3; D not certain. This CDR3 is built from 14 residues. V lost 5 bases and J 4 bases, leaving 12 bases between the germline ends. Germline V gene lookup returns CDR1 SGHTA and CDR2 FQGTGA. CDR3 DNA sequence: TGTGCCAGCAGCCCCCAATACATAAATCAGCCCCAGCATTTT. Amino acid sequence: CASSPQYINQPQHF.

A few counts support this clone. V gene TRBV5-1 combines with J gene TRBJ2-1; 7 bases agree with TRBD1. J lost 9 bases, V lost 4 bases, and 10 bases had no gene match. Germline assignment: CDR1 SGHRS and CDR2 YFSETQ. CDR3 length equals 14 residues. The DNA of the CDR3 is TGCGCCAGCAGCAGTACCGACAGGGACATTGAGCAGTTCTTC. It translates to CASSSTDRDIEQFF.

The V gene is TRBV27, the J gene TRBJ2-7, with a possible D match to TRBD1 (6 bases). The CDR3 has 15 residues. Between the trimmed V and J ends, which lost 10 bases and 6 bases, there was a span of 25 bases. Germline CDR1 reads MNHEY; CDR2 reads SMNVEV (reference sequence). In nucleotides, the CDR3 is TGTGCCACCTGGTCAACAGGGAAACGGGCTTCCGAGCAGTACTTC. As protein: CATWSTGKRASEQYF.

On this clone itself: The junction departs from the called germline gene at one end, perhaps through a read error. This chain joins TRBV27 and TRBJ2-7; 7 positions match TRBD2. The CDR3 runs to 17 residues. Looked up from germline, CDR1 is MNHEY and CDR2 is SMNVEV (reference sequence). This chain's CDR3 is CASSLSGGRARGYEQYF. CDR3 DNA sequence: TGTGCCAGCAGTCTATCAGGAGGGAGGGCCCGGGGGTACGAGCAGTACTTC.

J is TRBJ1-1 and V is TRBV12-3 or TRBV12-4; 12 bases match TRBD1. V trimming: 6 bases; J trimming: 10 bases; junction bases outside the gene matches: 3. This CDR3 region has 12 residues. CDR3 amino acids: CASRGTGGRAFF. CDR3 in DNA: TGTGCCAGCAGAGGGACAGGGGGCCGAGCTTTCTTT.

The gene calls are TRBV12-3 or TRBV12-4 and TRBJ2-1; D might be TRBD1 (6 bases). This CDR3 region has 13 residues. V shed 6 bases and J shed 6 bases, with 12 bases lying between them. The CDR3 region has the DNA TGTGCCAGCAGCCTACGACAGGCCAATGAGCAGTTCTTC. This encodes CASSLRQANEQFF.

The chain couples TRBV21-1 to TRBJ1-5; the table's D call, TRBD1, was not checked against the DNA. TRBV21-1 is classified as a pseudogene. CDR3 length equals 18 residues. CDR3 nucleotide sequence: TGTGCCAGCAGCAAAGGAATGTGTCAGGGACAGGTCAATCAGCCCCAGCATTTT. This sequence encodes CASSKGMCQGQVNQPQHF.

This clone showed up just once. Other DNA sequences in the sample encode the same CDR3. The CDR3 DNA reads TGTGCCAGCAGCTTGTATAGCGGGGGGGCCTACAATGAGCAGTTCTTC. Protein product: CASSLYSGGAYNEQFF. The J gene is TRBJ2-1, the V gene TRBV7-9, with 11 positions matching TRBD2. CDR3 length: 16 residues. The germline gives CDR1 SEHNR, CDR2 FQNEAQ (reference sequence). V lost 3 bases, J lost 2 bases, and 3 bases stayed unmatched.

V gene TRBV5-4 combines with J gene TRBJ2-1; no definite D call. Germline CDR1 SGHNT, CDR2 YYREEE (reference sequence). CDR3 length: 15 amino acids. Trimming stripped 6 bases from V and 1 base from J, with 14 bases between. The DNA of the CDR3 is TGTGCCAGCACCTCTACCCAATTGTCCTACAATGAGCAGTTCTTC. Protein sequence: CASTSTQLSYNEQFF.

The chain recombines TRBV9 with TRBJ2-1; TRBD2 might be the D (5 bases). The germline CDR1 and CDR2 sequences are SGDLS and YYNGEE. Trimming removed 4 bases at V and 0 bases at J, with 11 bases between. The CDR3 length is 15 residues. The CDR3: CASSPGGSSYNEQFF. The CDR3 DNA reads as TGTGCCAGCAGCCCGGGTGGGAGCTCCTACAATGAGCAGTTCTTC.

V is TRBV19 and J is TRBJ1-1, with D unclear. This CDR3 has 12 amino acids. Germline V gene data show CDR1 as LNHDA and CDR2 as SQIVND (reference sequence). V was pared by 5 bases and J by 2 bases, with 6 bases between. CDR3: CASSRVNTEAFF. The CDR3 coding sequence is TGTGCCAGTAGTCGGGTAAACACTGAAGCTTTCTTT.

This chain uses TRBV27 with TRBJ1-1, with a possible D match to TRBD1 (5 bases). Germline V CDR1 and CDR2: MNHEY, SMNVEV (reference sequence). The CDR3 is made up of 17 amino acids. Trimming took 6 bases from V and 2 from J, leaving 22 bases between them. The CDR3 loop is CASSPHQGRTLNTEAFF. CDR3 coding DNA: TGTGCCAGCAGCCCTCACCAGGGCCGAACGCTAAACACTGAAGCTTTCTTT.

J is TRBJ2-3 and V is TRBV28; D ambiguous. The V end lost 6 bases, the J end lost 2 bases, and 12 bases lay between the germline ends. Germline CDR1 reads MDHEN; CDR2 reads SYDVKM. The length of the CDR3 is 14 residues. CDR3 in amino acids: CASSSDSSTDTQYF. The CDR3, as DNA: TGTGCCAGCAGCTCCGACTCTTCCACAGATACGCAGTATTTT.

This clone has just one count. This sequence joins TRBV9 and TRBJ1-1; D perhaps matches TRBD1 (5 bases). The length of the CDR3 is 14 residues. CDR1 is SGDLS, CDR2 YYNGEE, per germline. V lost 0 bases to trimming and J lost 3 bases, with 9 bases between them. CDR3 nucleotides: TGTGCCAGCAGCGTAGGAGGACAAGACACTGAAGCTTTCTTT. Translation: CASSVGGQDTEAFF.

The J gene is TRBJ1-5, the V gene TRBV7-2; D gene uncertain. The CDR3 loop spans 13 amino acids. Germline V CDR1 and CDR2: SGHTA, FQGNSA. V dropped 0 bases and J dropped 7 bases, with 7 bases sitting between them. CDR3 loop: CASSLATGQPQHF. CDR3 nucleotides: TGTGCCAGCAGCTTAGCGACGGGGCAGCCCCAGCATTTT.

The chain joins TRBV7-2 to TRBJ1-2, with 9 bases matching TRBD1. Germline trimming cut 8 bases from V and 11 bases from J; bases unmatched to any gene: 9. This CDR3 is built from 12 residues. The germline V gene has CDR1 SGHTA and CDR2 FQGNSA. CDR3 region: CASSPGTGRYTF. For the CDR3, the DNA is TGTGCCAGCTCGCCCGGGACAGGGCGGTACACCTTC.

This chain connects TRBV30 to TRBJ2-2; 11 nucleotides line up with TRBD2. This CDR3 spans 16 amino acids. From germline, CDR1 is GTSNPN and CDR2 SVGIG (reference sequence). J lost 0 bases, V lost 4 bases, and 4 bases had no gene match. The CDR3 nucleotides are TGTGCCTGGACAGGACTAGCGGGCACGAACACCGGGGAGCTGTTTTTT. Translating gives CAWTGLAGTNTGELFF.

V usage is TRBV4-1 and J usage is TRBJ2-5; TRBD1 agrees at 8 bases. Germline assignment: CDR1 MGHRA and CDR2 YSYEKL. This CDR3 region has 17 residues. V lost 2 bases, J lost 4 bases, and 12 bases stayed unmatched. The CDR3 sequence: CASSQTGDRGLGETQYF. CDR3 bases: TGCGCCAGCAGCCAAACAGGAGACAGGGGATTAGGAGAGACCCAGTACTTC.

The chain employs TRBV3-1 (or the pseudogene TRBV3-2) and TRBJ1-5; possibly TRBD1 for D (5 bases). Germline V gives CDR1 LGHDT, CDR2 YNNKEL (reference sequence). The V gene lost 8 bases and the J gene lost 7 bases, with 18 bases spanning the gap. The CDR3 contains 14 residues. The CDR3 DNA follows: TGTGCCAGCTCCCCGCGGGGGGATGGGCAGCCCCAGCATTTT. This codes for CASSPRGDGQPQHF.

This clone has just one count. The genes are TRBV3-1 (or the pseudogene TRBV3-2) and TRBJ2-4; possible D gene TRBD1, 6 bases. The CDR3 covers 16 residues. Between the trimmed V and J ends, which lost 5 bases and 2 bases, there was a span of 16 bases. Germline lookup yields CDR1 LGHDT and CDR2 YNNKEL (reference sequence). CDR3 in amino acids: CASSSWQGRSKNIQYF. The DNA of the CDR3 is TGTGCCAGCAGCTCCTGGCAGGGGCGCTCCAAAAACATTCAGTACTTC.

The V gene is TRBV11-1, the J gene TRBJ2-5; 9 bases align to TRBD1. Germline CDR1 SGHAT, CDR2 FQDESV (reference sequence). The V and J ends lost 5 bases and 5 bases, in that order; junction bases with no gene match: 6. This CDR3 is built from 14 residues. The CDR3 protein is CASSRTGVGETQYF. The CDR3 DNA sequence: TGTGCCAGCAGCCGGACAGGGGTCGGGGAGACCCAGTACTTC.

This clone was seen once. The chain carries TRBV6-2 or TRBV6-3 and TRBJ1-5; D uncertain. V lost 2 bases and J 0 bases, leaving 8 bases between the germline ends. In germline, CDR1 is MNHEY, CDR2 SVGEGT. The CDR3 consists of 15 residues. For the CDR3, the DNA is TGTGCCAGCAGTTACCTCCAGAATAGCAATCAGCCCCAGCATTTT. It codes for CASSYLQNSNQPQHF.